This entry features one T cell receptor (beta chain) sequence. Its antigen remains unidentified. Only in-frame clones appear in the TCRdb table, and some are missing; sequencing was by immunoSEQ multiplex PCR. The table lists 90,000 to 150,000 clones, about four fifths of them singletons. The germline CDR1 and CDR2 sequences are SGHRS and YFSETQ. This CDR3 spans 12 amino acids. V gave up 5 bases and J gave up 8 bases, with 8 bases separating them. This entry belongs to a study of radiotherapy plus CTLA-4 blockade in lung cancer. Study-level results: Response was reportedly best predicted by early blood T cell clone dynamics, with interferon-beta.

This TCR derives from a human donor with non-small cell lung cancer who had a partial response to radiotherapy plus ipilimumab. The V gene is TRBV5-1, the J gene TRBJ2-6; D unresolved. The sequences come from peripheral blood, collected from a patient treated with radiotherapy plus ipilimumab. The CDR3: CASRLETNVLTF. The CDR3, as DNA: TGCGCCAGCAGATTAGAGACCAACGTCCTGACTTTC.